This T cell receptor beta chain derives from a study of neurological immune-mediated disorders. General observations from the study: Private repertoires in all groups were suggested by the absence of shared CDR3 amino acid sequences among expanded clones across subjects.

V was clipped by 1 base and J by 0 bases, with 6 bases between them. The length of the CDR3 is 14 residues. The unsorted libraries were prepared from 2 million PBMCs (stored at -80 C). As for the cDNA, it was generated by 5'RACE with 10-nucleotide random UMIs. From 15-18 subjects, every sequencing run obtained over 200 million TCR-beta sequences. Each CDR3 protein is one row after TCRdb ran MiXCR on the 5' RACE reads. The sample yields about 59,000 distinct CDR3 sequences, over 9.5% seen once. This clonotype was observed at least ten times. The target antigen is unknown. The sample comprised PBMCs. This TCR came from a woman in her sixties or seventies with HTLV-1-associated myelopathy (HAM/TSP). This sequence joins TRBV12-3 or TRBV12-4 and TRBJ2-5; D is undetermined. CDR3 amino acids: CASSLGANQETQYF. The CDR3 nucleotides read TGTGCCAGCAGTTTAGGAGCGAACCAAGAGACCCAGTACTTC.